Reported below is one T cell receptor (beta chain). This sample is drawn from a study of PD-L1 blockade in urothelial cancer. Study-wide context: It was at 3 weeks (second dose) and 6 weeks after treatment start that blood was analyzed. Typically, measured as a median, blood samples had 141,255 T cells.

CDR3 length equals 16 residues. Per germline, CDR1 SGHRS and CDR2 YFSETQ. V shed 4 bases and J 6 bases; nucleotides not matched to a gene: 8. The time point is: peripheral blood 6 weeks after treatment start. It was locally advanced or metastatic urothelial carcinoma that patients had. Spiked synthetic TCR analogs estimated absolute template abundance per PCR. Measured with immunoSEQ multiplex PCR; TCRdb has only the in-frame clones, and not every one. Of around 110,000 clones detected, under 95% appear once; the ten largest clones hold under 5%. The source was PBMCs, collected around atezolizumab (anti-PD-L1) treatment. The source of this sequence is a man aged 55 to 70 with urothelial cancer. The chain is built from TRBV5-1 and TRBJ2-7, with TRBD2 matching 15 bases. In DNA form, the CDR3 reads TGCGCCAGCAGCGTATGGACTAGCGGGAGGGGCCGCGAGCAGTACTTC. Its protein product is CASSVWTSGRGREQYF.